This record looks at one T cell receptor (beta chain) sequence and its context. Its antigen is unknown. The CDR3 loop spans 13 amino acids. Trimming took off 6 bases at V and 8 bases at J, with 16 bases between the two ends. Sequencing used immunoSEQ multiplex PCR; TCRdb keeps in-frame clones, though not all of them. The sample has roughly 200,000 clones, approximately 94% seen once. These data originate in a study of T cell responses to AZD1222 COVID-19 vaccine. Study observations and caveats: Spike-wide vaccine-associated CD4 TCRs dominated at 160-218 and 743-854. Donors were largely white British and mainly female; clonal diversity was possibly underestimated. All repertoire sampling was performed exclusively after the peak T cell response. Baseline seropositivity occurred in only a handful of AZD1222 recipients.

This material consisted of peripheral blood, taken 28 days after the second dose of the MenACWY control vaccine. This receptor was obtained from an adult who received the MenACWY meningococcal vaccine as a control. The rearrangement uses TRBV12-3 or TRBV12-4 and TRBJ1-2; D is perhaps TRBD1 (5 bases). In DNA form, the CDR3 reads TGTGCCAGCAGCCCAGTCGGGTCAGGGGGCTACACCTTC. It encodes CASSPVGSGGYTF.